This TCR beta chain was observed in a study of cytomegalovirus exposure and HLA in healthy donors. Vbeta (60) and Jbeta (13) primers were used in the PCR. The method was immunoSEQ multiplex PCR; TCRdb's version includes in-frame clones alone and lacks a portion of them. The sample records some 130,000 clones, about 74% being singletons. About this clone: No antigen is known for it.

Germline V gene sequence: CDR1 LGHNA, CDR2 YNFKEQ. V gave up 4 bases and J gave up 1 base, with 18 bases separating them. This CDR3 contains 17 residues. Study-level results: Some V segments (TRBV6-2 and TRBV6-3 among them) were excluded as indistinguishable.

What was sequenced was PBMCs. The chain couples TRBV4-2 to TRBJ2-3, with D perhaps TRBD2 (5 bases). The clonotype comes from a man in his thirties or forties in good health and CMV-seronegative. The CDR3 nucleotides read TGTGCCAGCAGCCGTACCGTGGGCGGAGGTCGCACAGATACGCAGTATTTT. The encoded protein is CASSRTVGGGRTDTQYF.